These 32 T cell receptor beta chains were sequenced from one sample in a study of cytomegalovirus exposure and HLA in healthy donors. The PCR used 60 Vbeta and 13 Jbeta primers. Sequencing used immunoSEQ multiplex PCR; TCRdb keeps in-frame clones, though not all of them. Here the sample spans around 220,000 clones, more than 65% being singletons. Material: PBMCs. The receptor source for this set is a woman in her twenties or thirties in good health and CMV-seronegative.

This chain links TRBV30 with TRBJ1-1; D is undetermined. CDR3 length: 15 residues. V lost 0 bases to trimming and J lost 4 bases, with 15 bases between them. Germline values: CDR1 GTSNPN, CDR2 SVGIG (reference sequence). The chain's CDR3 is CAWSVGRDLSTEAFF. For the CDR3, the DNA is TGTGCCTGGAGTGTAGGGAGAGACCTTAGCACTGAAGCTTTCTTT.

This chain joins TRBV11-2 and TRBJ1-6; D gene uncertain. Trimming removed 2 bases from V and 0 bases from J, with 14 bases in between. This CDR3 is built from 18 residues. CDR1 SGHAT and CDR2 FQNNGV come from the germline V gene. The CDR3: CASSLIRGLSSYNSPLHF. The CDR3 coding sequence is TGTGCCAGCAGCTTAATTCGGGGTTTGAGCTCCTATAATTCACCCCTCCACTTT.

J is TRBJ2-1 and V is TRBV11-3; TRBD2 agrees at 8 bases. J lost 9 bases, V lost 5 bases, and 9 bases had no gene match. CDR3 length: 14 residues. From germline, CDR1 is SGHNT and CDR2 YENEEA. The CDR3: CASSRRSGSGEQFF. The CDR3 DNA follows: TGTGCCAGCAGCAGGCGAAGCGGGAGTGGTGAGCAGTTCTTC.

The rearrangement uses TRBV6-6 and TRBJ1-1; weak D call: TRBD1 (5 bases). The CDR3 runs to 14 residues. The V and J ends lost 4 bases and 0 bases respectively, with 9 bases between them. Germline V CDR1 and CDR2: MNHNY, SVGAGI (reference sequence). CDR3 DNA: TGTGCCAGCAGTTTGACAGCCTTGAACACTGAAGCTTTCTTT. It specifies CASSLTALNTEAFF.

The gene calls are TRBV6-6 and TRBJ1-2, with 9 nucleotides matching TRBD1. This CDR3 has 14 amino acids. Trimming at V came to 5 bases and at J to 6 bases, leaving 7 bases not matched to a gene. Germline values: CDR1 MNHNY, CDR2 SVGAGI (reference sequence). The CDR3 here is CASSPTGGANGYTF. As DNA, the CDR3 is TGTGCCAGCAGTCCCACAGGGGGCGCGAATGGCTACACCTTC.

The J gene is TRBJ1-2, the V gene TRBV29-1, with 10 bases aligning to TRBD1. Germline values: CDR1 SQVTM, CDR2 ANQGSEA. There are 15 residues in the CDR3. V was pared by 4 bases and J by 2 bases, with 7 bases of the junction left unmatched. The CDR3 sequence: CSVVAGQGRNYGYTF. In nucleotides, the CDR3 is TGCAGCGTTGTGGCGGGACAGGGGCGAAACTATGGCTACACCTTC.

This clone showed up just once. The chain joins TRBV7-9 to TRBJ2-1; possible D gene TRBD2, 6 bases. The CDR3 is 15 residues long. V dropped 7 bases and J dropped 2 bases, with 15 bases sitting between them. Germline assignment: CDR1 SEHNR and CDR2 FQNEAQ (reference sequence). CDR3 nucleotide sequence: TGTGCCAGCATCCCCCGGGCGGGGACCTACAATGAGCAGTTCTTC. It encodes CASIPRAGTYNEQFF.

The CDR3 DNA is TGTGCCAGCAGGGACAGGGCCTATGAAGCTTTCTTT. It encodes CASRDRAYEAFF. The rearrangement links TRBV6-6 to TRBJ1-1; TRBD1 matches at 8 bases. CDR3 length: 12 residues. Germline-derived CDR1 and CDR2 are MNHNY and SVGAGI (reference sequence). Germline trimming cut 6 bases from V and 7 bases from J; bases unmatched to any gene: 4.

Concerning this clone itself: Relative to the germline gene, one junction end is altered; a read error may explain this. The chain links TRBV30 to TRBJ1-5; 7 nucleotides align to TRBD1. Germline V CDR1 and CDR2: GTSNPN, SVGIG (reference sequence). This CDR3 region has 15 residues. In DNA, the CDR3 is TGTGCCTGGGGTCGGGGCAGGGGGAGGAATCAGGCCCAGCATTTT. Translation: CAWGRGRGRNQAQHF.

This clone was counted only a few times. V is TRBV30 and J is TRBJ1-2, with D perhaps matching TRBD1 (5 bases). V gave up 4 bases and J gave up 5 bases, with 11 bases separating them. The germline V gene encodes CDR1 GTSNPN and CDR2 SVGIG (reference sequence). The length of the CDR3 is 12 residues. DNA of the CDR3: TGTGCCTGGACAGGGAAAAAATATGGCTACACCTTC. Translation gives CAWTGKKYGYTF.

This clone has a single count. The rearrangement uses TRBV9 and TRBJ2-1, with 9 bases lining up with TRBD1. V lost 3 bases and J lost 3; bases outside the gene matches: 4. Germline V gene sequence: CDR1 SGDLS, CDR2 YYNGEE. This CDR3 spans 15 amino acids. CDR3 nucleotides: TGTGCCAGCAGCGGCTCGACAGGGGGCTACAATGAGCAGTTCTTC. This sequence encodes CASSGSTGGYNEQFF.

Details on this clone: Sequence at one end of the junction differs from germline and may be a read error. This chain uses TRBV7-3 with TRBJ2-1; 7 bases map to TRBD2. CDR3 size: 16 residues. Germline CDR1 is SGHTA and CDR2 is FQGTGA. The CDR3 spells CSSSQNGGSTTNEQFF. The DNA of the CDR3 is TGTTCCAGCAGCCAGAATGGCGGGAGTACCACCAATGAGCAGTTCTTC.

The chain recombines TRBV20-1 with TRBJ2-7; possible D gene TRBD1, 5 bases. Germline CDR1 is DFQATT and CDR2 is SNEGSKA (reference sequence). V was pared by 3 bases and J by 9 bases, with 12 bases between. The CDR3 totals 11 residues. The DNA for the CDR3 is TGCAGTGCTAGGCAGGGATTCGGGCAGTACTTC. This encodes CSARQGFGQYF.

V is TRBV5-6 and J is TRBJ1-1, with D hard to call. V gave up 4 bases and J gave up 0 bases, with 7 bases separating them. The germline CDR1 and CDR2 sequences are SGHDT and YYEEEE. This CDR3 region has 13 residues. CDR3 in DNA: TGTGCCAGCAGCCAGGTAGTGAACACTGAAGCTTTCTTT. Translation gives CASSQVVNTEAFF.

The V and J genes are TRBV11-3 and TRBJ1-2; 7 bases are a match to TRBD1. CDR1 is SGHNT and CDR2 is YENEEA in the germline V gene. The CDR3 covers 16 residues. With 4 bases clipped from V and 5 bases from J, the junction kept 13 bases outside the gene matches. CDR3 residues: CASSSRAGTAVYGYTF. In DNA form, the CDR3 reads TGTGCCAGCAGCTCTCGTGCCGGGACAGCGGTATATGGCTACACCTTC.

The chain is built from TRBV11-2 and TRBJ2-1, with a tentative D call TRBD1 (6 bases). CDR1 is SGHAT, CDR2 FQNNGV, per germline. Between the trimmed V and J ends, which lost 1 base and 12 bases, there was a span of 10 bases. This CDR3 region has 12 residues. CDR3 coding DNA: TGTGCCAGCAGCTTAGGGGGACAACGGCAGTTCTTC. This encodes CASSLGGQRQFF.

This rearrangement joins TRBV9 to TRBJ2-1; 8 bases are a match to TRBD2. The CDR3 length is 17 residues. V lost 4 bases and J lost 3; bases outside the gene matches: 12. In germline, CDR1 is SGDLS, CDR2 YYNGEE. CDR3 coding DNA: TGTGCCAGCAGCCCCCCCATAATAGCGGGGAACTACAATGAGCAGTTCTTC. Translation gives CASSPPIIAGNYNEQFF.

A remark on this clone: One junction end does not reproduce the germline sequence, and a read error may be involved. The rearrangement joins TRBV2 to TRBJ1-1; 9 nucleotides agree with TRBD1. The germline gives CDR1 SNHLY, CDR2 FYNNEI. The CDR3 loop spans 17 amino acids. CDR3 DNA: TGTGTCAGCAGCGGGGACAGGGAGGGTATTTGGAACACTGAAGCTTTCTTT. Encoded protein: CVSSGDREGIWNTEAFF.

This chain uses TRBV13 with TRBJ2-5, with D tentatively TRBD1 (6 bases). Trimming cost V 5 bases and J 2 bases, with 12 bases left between them. The germline V gene encodes CDR1 PRHDT and CDR2 FYEKMQ (reference sequence). CDR3 size: 14 residues. Here the CDR3 DNA reads TGTGCCAGCAGCCCTTACGGACAGCAAGAGACCCAGTACTTC. It yields the protein CASSPYGQQETQYF.

This clone was detected a few times. V gene TRBV4-1 combines with J gene TRBJ1-4, with a tentative D call TRBD1 (6 bases). CDR3 length equals 16 residues. Germline V gene sequence: CDR1 MGHRA, CDR2 YSYEKL. Trimming left V 1 base short and J 8 bases short, with 17 bases between. DNA for the CDR3: TGCGCCAGCAGCCAAGTTACAGGGCGAGATGAAGAAAAACTGTTTTTT. Translated, it gives CASSQVTGRDEEKLFF.

This clone has just a few counts. The gene calls are TRBV29-1 and TRBJ1-2; D gene unclear. The CDR3 length is 12 residues. V dropped 6 bases and J dropped 8 bases, with 16 bases sitting between them. From germline, CDR1 is SQVTM and CDR2 ANQGSEA. CDR3 sequence (DNA): TGCAGCGTCCTCCTCACTCCCGAAGGCTACACCTTC. The encoded protein is CSVLLTPEGYTF.

This clone was seen only once. This chain joins TRBV7-9 and TRBJ2-1, with D perhaps TRBD2 (7 bases). The V end lost 3 bases, the J end lost 4 bases, and 13 bases lay between the germline ends. Germline V lookup: CDR1 SEHNR, CDR2 FQNEAQ (reference sequence). CDR3 length: 15 residues. DNA of the CDR3: TGTGCCAGCAGCTTGAGAGGGGGGGCATACAATGAGCAGTTCTTC. This codes for CASSLRGGAYNEQFF. Filled out from reference TRBV7-9 and TRBJ2-1, the complete variable domain reads DTGVSQNPRHKITKRGQNVTFRCDPISEHNRLYWYRQTLGQGPEFLTYFQNEAQLEKSRLLSDRFSAERPKGSFSTLEIQRTEQGDSAMYLCASSLRGGAYNEQFFGPGTRLTVL.

This clone has more than one count but fewer than ten. The gene calls are TRBV20-1 and TRBJ1-1; D remains unclear. V lost 3 bases, J lost 11 bases, and 10 bases lay in between. Germline V gene sequence: CDR1 DFQATT, CDR2 SNEGSKA (reference sequence). CDR3 length: 10 amino acids. The CDR3 protein is CSASIGEAFF. CDR3 DNA sequence: TGCAGTGCTAGTATCGGGGAGGCTTTCTTT.

The V call is TRBV9, the J call TRBJ2-7, with D maybe TRBD2 (5 bases). CDR1 SGDLS and CDR2 YYNGEE come from the germline V gene. This CDR3 contains 13 residues. V lost 0 bases and J 6 bases, leaving 10 bases between the germline ends. The CDR3 is CASSVAGSSEQYF. The CDR3 DNA sequence: TGTGCCAGCAGCGTAGCGGGAAGTAGCGAGCAGTACTTC.

In this sample, this clone turned up a few times. The chain links TRBV4-1 to TRBJ1-2, with D possibly being TRBD1 (5 bases). Germline V gene data show CDR1 as MGHRA and CDR2 as YSYEKL. This CDR3 region has 17 residues. Trimming pared 4 bases from V and 1 base from J, leaving 19 bases between. Here the CDR3 DNA reads TGCGCCAGCAGCCTATCGCCCGACGCCAGGGATAACTATGGCTACACCTTC. This translates into CASSLSPDARDNYGYTF.

This chain joins TRBV15 and TRBJ1-4; perhaps TRBD1 as D (5 bases). Germline V gene sequence: CDR1 LNHNV, CDR2 YYDKDF (reference sequence). This CDR3 has 16 amino acids. V lost 0 bases and J 0 bases, leaving 8 bases between the germline ends. The CDR3 DNA reads as TGTGCCACCAGCAGAGATACGACAGCAACTAATGAAAAACTGTTTTTT. Protein product: CATSRDTTATNEKLFF.

This sequence joins TRBV9 and TRBJ2-7; possibly TRBD1 for D (5 bases). Germline V gene data show CDR1 as SGDLS and CDR2 as YYNGEE. The CDR3 length is 14 residues. V dropped 0 bases and J dropped 2 bases, with 9 bases sitting between them. CDR3 sequence (DNA): TGTGCCAGCAGCGTAGGACAGTCCCCCTACGAGCAGTACTTC. Amino acids: CASSVGQSPYEQYF.

CDR3 DNA sequence: TGTGCCAGCAGTTACTCGAGGGGGGATACGCAGTATTTT. This gives the protein CASSYSRGDTQYF. V usage is TRBV6-6 and J usage is TRBJ2-3; D might be TRBD1 (6 bases). The CDR3 is 13 residues long. Germline values: CDR1 MNHNY, CDR2 SVGAGI (reference sequence). V lost 0 bases, J lost 6 bases, and 7 bases lay in between.

The CDR3 region is CASSGREGAKGTEAFF. The CDR3, as DNA: TGTGCCAGCAGTGGACGCGAGGGGGCGAAGGGCACTGAAGCTTTCTTT. The V and J genes are TRBV2 and TRBJ1-1; 7 bases match TRBD1. The CDR3 sequence is 16 residues long. In germline, CDR1 is SNHLY, CDR2 FYNNEI. Germline trimming cut 4 bases from V and 4 bases from J; bases unmatched to any gene: 12.

The V call is TRBV11-2, the J call TRBJ1-2, with D possibly TRBD1 on 6 matching bases. V was pared by 5 bases and J by 4 bases, with 14 bases between. The CDR3 has 14 amino acids. Germline V gives CDR1 SGHAT, CDR2 FQNNGV. The chain's CDR3 is CASSTPDSLYGYTF. The CDR3 DNA sequence: TGTGCCAGCAGCACCCCGGACAGCCTCTATGGCTACACCTTC.

The chain uses TRBV10-3 and TRBJ2-1; 9 bases are shared with TRBD2. CDR1 and CDR2 from the germline V gene are ENHRY and SYGVKD. This CDR3 region has 12 residues. Trimming removed 6 bases from V and 8 bases from J; junction bases left unmatched: 2. This CDR3 is CAISGTSYEQFF. The CDR3 DNA sequence: TGTGCCATCAGCGGGACTAGCTATGAGCAGTTCTTC.

The V gene is TRBV9, the J gene TRBJ2-2; 12 nucleotides align to TRBD2. CDR1 SGDLS and CDR2 YYNGEE come from the germline V gene. The ends lost 2 bases at V and 4 bases at J; junction bases unmatched: 9. There are 18 residues in the CDR3. This CDR3 is CASSVGLAGGPATGELFF. In nucleotides, the CDR3 is TGTGCCAGCAGCGTTGGGCTAGCGGGAGGGCCGGCCACCGGGGAGCTGTTTTTT.